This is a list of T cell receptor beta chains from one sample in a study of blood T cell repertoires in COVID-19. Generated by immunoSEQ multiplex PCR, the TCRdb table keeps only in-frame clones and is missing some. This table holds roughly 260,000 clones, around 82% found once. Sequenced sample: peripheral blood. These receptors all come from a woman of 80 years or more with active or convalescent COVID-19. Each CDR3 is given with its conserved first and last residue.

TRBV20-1 CSASHSTDTQYF
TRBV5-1 CASSLGQGAYGYTF
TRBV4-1 CASRDHPGQGLLAEAFF
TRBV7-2 CASSGQGAKAFF
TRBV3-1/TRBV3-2 CASSPPGSEAFF
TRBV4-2 CASSRGGADNYLSSTDTQYF
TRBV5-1 CASSLAGDIYEAFF
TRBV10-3 CAISDGTGVGGEKLFF
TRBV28 CASSLQGDQPQHF
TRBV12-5 CASGLEQGAGYGYTF
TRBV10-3 CATMGGGAGTGELFF
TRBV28 CASSLWTGNNSPLHF
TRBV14 CASSQRGLAEYSYNEQFF
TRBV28 CASGTSGQAGYGYTF
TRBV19 CASSRSTQTNYGYTF
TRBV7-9 CASSLPTGLDEKLFF
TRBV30 CAWSYRGRSPLHF
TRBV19 CASSTAADTEAFF
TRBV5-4 CASSLVAGGTDTQYF
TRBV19 CASSLSMGGVRTEAFF
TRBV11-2 CASSRNRGLDEQFF
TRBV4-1 CASSLHRGATQETQYF
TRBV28 CASSPPGTGIPEAFF
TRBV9 CASSAEMRDTEAFF
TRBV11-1 CASSPVGAWSYNEQFF
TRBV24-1 CATRGTEYGYTF
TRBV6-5 CASSLGLGGRGTEAFF
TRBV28 CASSLGRGPWDTQYF